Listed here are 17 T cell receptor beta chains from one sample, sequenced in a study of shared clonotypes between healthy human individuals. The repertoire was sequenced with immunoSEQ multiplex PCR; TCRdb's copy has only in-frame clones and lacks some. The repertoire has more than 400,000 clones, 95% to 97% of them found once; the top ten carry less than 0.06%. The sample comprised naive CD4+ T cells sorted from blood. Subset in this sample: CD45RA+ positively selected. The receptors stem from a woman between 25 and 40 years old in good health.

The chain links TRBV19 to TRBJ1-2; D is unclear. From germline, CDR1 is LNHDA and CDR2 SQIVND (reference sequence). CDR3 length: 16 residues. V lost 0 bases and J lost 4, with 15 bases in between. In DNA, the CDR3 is TGTGCCAGTAGTATAGATCTGACTCGACGAGGCTATGGCTACACCTTC. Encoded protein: CASSIDLTRRGYGYTF.

The CDR3 DNA sequence: TGTGCCAGCAGCTTAATTGGCGGGAGTAGCGACGAGCAGTACTTC. Protein sequence: CASSLIGGSSDEQYF. The V call is TRBV7-3, the J call TRBJ2-7; TRBD2 aligns across 7 bases. The CDR3 sequence is 15 residues long. J lost 5 bases, V lost 1 base, and 8 bases had no gene match. Germline lookup yields CDR1 SGHTA and CDR2 FQGTGA.

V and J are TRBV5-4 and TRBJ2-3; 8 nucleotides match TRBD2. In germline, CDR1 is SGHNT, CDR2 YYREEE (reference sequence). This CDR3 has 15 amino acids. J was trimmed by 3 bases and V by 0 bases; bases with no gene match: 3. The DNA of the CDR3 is TGTGCCAGCAGCTTGGCGTTAGCGGGGACAGATACGCAGTATTTT. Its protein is CASSLALAGTDTQYF.

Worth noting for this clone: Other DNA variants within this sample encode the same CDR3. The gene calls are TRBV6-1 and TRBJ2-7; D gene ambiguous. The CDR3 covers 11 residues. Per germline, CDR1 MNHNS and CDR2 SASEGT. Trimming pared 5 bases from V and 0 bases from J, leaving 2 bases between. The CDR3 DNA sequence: TGTGCCAGCAGTTTCTCCTACGAGCAGTACTTC. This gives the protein CASSFSYEQYF.

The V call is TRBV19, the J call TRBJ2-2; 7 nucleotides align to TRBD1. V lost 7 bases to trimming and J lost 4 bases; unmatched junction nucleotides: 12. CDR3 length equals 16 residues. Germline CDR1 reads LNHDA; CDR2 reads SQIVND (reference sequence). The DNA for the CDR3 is TGTGCCAGTATTTCGACAGGGCTCACCTTCACCGGGGAGCTGTTTTTT. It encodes CASISTGLTFTGELFF.

The CDR3 loop is CASITRYNSPLHF. Here the CDR3 DNA reads TGTGCCAGCATTACAAGATATAATTCACCCCTCCACTTT. The rearrangement links TRBV28 to TRBJ1-6; D gene uncertain. This CDR3 comprises 13 residues. Germline V CDR1 and CDR2: MDHEN, SYDVKM. V was cut by 7 bases and J by 4 bases, with 8 bases left in between.

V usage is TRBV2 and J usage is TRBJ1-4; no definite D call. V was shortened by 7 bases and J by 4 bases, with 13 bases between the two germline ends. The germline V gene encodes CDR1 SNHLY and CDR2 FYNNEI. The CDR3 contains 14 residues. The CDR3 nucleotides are TGTGCCAGCAATCCGGTCCTGCGTAATGAAAAACTGTTTTTT. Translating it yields CASNPVLRNEKLFF.

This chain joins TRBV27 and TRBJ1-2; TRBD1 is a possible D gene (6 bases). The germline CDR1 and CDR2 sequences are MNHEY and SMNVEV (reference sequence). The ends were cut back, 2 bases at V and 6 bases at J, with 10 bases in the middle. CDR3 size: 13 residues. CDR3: CASSLRGTDGYTF. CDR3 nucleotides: TGTGCCAGCAGTTTAAGGGGGACTGATGGCTACACCTTC.

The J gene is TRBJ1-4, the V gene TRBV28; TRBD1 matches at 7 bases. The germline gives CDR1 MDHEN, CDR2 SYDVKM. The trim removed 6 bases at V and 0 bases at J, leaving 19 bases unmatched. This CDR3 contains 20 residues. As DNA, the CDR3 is TGTGCCAGCAGAACGCGGACAGGCCTTGACCAATGGGCAACTAATGAAAAACTGTTTTTT. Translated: CASRTRTGLDQWATNEKLFF.

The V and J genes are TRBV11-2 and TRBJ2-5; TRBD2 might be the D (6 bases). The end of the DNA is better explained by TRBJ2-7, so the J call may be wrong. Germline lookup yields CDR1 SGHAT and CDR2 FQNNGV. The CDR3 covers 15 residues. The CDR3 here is CASRFLADSSYEQYF. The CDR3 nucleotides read TGTGCCAGCAGATTTTTAGCGGATAGCTCCTACGAGCAGTACTTC.

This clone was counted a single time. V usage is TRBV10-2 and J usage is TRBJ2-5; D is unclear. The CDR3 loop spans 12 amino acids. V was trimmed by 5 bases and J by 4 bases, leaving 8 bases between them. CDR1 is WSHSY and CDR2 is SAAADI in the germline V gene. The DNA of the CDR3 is TGCGCCAGCAGTACCCAAGCAGAGACCCAGTACTTC. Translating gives CASSTQAETQYF.

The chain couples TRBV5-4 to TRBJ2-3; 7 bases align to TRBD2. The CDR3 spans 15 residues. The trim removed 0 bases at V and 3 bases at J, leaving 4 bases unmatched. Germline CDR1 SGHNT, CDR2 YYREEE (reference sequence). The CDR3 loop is CASSLVISGTDTQYF. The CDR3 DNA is TGTGCCAGCAGCTTGGTGATTAGCGGGACAGATACGCAGTATTTT.

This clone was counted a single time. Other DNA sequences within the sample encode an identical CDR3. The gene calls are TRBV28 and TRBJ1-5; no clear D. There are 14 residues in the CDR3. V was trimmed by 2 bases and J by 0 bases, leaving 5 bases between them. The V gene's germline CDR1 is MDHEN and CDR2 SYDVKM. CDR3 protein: CASSLANSNQPQHF. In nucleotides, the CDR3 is TGTGCCAGCAGTTTAGCCAATAGCAATCAGCCCCAGCATTTT. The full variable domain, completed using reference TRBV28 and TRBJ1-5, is DVKVTQSSRYLVKRTGEKVFLECVQDMDHENMFWYRQDPGLGLRLIYFSYDVKMKEKGDIPEGYSVSREKKERFSLILESASTNQTSMYLCASSLANSNQPQHFGDGTRLSIL.

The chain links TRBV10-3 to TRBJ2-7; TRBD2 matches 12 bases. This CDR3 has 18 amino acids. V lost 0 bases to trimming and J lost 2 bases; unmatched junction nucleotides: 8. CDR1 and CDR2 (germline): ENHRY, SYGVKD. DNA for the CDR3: TGTGCCATCAGTGAGTCATCCACCCGGACTAGCGGGACCTACGAGCAGTACTTC. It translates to CAISESSTRTSGTYEQYF.

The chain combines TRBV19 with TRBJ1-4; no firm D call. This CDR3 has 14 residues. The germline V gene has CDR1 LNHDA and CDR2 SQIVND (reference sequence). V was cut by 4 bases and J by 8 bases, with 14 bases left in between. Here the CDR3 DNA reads TGTGCCAGTAGTACAAACCCTGATGTGGAAAAACTGTTTTTT. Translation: CASSTNPDVEKLFF.

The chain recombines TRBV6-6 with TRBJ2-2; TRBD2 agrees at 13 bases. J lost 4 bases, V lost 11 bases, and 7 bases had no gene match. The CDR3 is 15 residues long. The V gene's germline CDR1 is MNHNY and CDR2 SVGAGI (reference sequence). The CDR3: CAHGTSGTSTGELFF. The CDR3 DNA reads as TGTGCCCACGGGACTAGCGGGACGAGCACCGGGGAGCTGTTTTTT.

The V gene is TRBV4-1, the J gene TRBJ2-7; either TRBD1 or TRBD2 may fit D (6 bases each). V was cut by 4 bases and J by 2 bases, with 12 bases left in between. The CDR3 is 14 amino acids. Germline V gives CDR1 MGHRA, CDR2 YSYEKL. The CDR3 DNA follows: TGCGCCAGCAGCCGGGGGGCCGGTACCTACGAGCAGTACTTC. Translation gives CASSRGAGTYEQYF.